The next 30 T cell receptor beta chains were all read from a single sample in a study of T cells in women clearing cervical HPV infection. Generated by immunoSEQ multiplex PCR, the TCRdb table keeps only in-frame clones and is missing some. This table lists about 23,000 clones. Specimen: blood buffy coat. These TCRs come from a woman aged 18-69 years with a cervical HPV16 infection that either progressed to CIN3+ or cleared (not recorded which).

As to this clone: The read finishes 3 residues shy of the CDR3 end, and the germline J gene is used to complete it. The rearrangement uses TRBV19 and TRBJ2-7, with 8 bases identical to TRBD1. The J segment lost 3 bases and the V segment lost 4 bases, leaving 5 bases of the junction unmatched. CDR3 length equals 14 residues. Germline V gene sequence: CDR1 LNHDA, CDR2 SQIVND (reference sequence). The CDR3 is CASSTDRELYEQYF. CDR3 bases read: TGTGCCAGTAGTACGGACAGGGAACTCTACGAG.

To note about this clone: The CDR3 goes on 3 residues after the read ends, and that part is filled in from the germline J gene. The chain joins TRBV2 to TRBJ2-5, with a possible D match to TRBD2 (6 bases). This CDR3 contains 15 residues. CDR1 is SNHLY, CDR2 FYNNEI, per germline. Trimming removed 7 bases at V and 5 bases at J, with 20 bases between. The CDR3 sequence is CASTDPGEGRETQYF. The CDR3 bases that were read are TGTGCCAGCACCGACCCGGGTGAGGGGAGGGAGACC.

Regarding this clone: The read terminates 3 residues ahead of where the CDR3 ends, so the germline J gene completes it. This chain connects TRBV2 to TRBJ1-2, with 9 bases that match TRBD1. The CDR3 length is 16 residues. Per germline, CDR1 SNHLY and CDR2 FYNNEI. The J segment lost 4 bases and the V segment lost 4 bases, leaving 10 bases of the junction unmatched. The CDR3 protein is CASSAPEQGAGYGYTF. The CDR3 DNA, read in part, is TGTGCCAGCAGTGCTCCTGAACAGGGGGCAGGCTATGGC.

The CDR3 bases that were read are TGTGCCAGCAGCTTATCCAGGATTAGGAGGAATAATTCACCC. Protein: CASSLSRIRRNNSP. The complete CDR3 reads CASSLSRIRRNNSPLHF. This chain links TRBV7-6 with TRBJ1-6; D not certain. The read terminates 3 residues before the CDR3 end, so the remaining end is supplied by the germline J gene. Germline CDR1 SGHVS, CDR2 FNYEAQ. Trimming pared 2 bases from V and 5 bases from J, leaving 16 bases between. The CDR3 consists of 17 residues.

Details on this clone: The read stops 3 residues short of the end of the CDR3; the missing end is completed from the germline J gene. The rearrangement uses TRBV7-3 and TRBJ2-1, with D maybe TRBD1 (6 bases). The CDR3 contains 17 residues. The V end lost 0 bases, the J end lost 2 bases, and 14 bases lay between the germline ends. Germline assignment: CDR1 SGHTA and CDR2 FQGTGA. The CDR3 loop reads CASSLTRQVGAYNEQFF. CDR3 DNA, as far as it was read: TGTGCCAGCAGCTTAACCCGACAGGTGGGGGCCTACAATGAG. The variable domain in full, with the rest retrieved from reference TRBV7-3 and TRBJ2-1, is GAGVSQTPSNKVTEKGKYVELRCDPISGHTALYWYRQSLGQGPEFLIYFQGTGAADDSGLPNDRFFAVRPEGSVSTLKIQRTERGDSAVYLCASSLTRQVGAYNEQFFGPGTRLTVL.

For this clone: The CDR3 end falls 3 residues outside the read, so it is completed with the germline J gene. The rearrangement links TRBV7-3 to TRBJ1-2; 7 bases match TRBD1. J was trimmed by 6 bases and V by 4 bases; bases with no gene match: 2. Germline V CDR1 and CDR2: SGHTA, FQGTGA. This CDR3 is built from 12 residues. CDR3 DNA (partial): TGTGCCAGCAGCTCTACAGGGGATGGC. Its protein product is CASSSTGDG. The full-length CDR3 reads as CASSSTGDGYTF.

Details on this clone: The observed sequence ends 3 residues before the CDR3 terminus, with the missing tail filled in from the germline J gene. The chain joins TRBV5-1 to TRBJ2-7; tentative D call: TRBD1 (5 bases). Germline loops: CDR1 SGHRS, CDR2 YFSETQ. With 0 bases removed from V and 5 bases from J, the gap between germline ends came to 12 bases. The CDR3 is 14 amino acids. The CDR3 bases that were read are TGCGCCAGCAGCTTGGACCAGGGAAGAAACGAG. It yields the protein CASSLDQGRNE. The full CDR3 protein reads CASSLDQGRNEQYF.

For this clone: The sequence runs out 3 residues before the end of the CDR3; the remainder is reconstructed from the germline J gene. This chain joins TRBV30 and TRBJ2-5; TRBD1 is a possible D gene (5 bases). Germline V gives CDR1 GTSNPN, CDR2 SVGIG (reference sequence). The CDR3 contains 11 residues. V dropped 8 bases and J dropped 5 bases, with 12 bases sitting between them. CDR3 sequence: CARGSAETQYF. The sequenced part of the CDR3 DNA is TGTGCCAGGGGTTCGGCGGAGACC.

On this clone: The read finishes 3 residues shy of the CDR3 end, and the germline J gene is used to complete it. This chain links TRBV20-1 with TRBJ1-2; TRBD1 might be the D (5 bases). V lost 0 bases and J 4 bases, leaving 15 bases between the germline ends. The CDR3 has 15 amino acids. Per germline, CDR1 DFQATT and CDR2 SNEGSKA (reference sequence). The sequenced CDR3 bases are TGCAGTGCTAGAGACGGTAACAGGCAATCCTATGGC. It codes for CSARDGNRQSYG. The CDR3 as a whole reads CSARDGNRQSYGYTF.

Remarks on this clone: The read terminates 3 residues ahead of where the CDR3 ends, so the germline J gene completes it. The V gene is TRBV19, the J gene TRBJ2-7; D is unclear. This CDR3 spans 18 amino acids. Germline assignment: CDR1 LNHDA and CDR2 SQIVND (reference sequence). The V end lost 1 base, the J end lost 4 bases, and 23 bases lay between the germline ends. This CDR3 reads CASSIGGWVASSSYEQYF. CDR3 DNA (partial): TGTGCCAGTAGTATAGGCGGTTGGGTTGCCTCAAGTTCATACGAG.

Notes on this clone: Read data end 3 residues before the CDR3 end; the end is taken from the germline J gene. The rearrangement links TRBV5-4 to TRBJ1-2; 7 nucleotides line up with TRBD1. After removal of 4 bases from V and 0 bases from J, the junction contained 6 bases not matched to a gene. The V gene's germline CDR1 is SGHNT and CDR2 YYREEE (reference sequence). The CDR3 has 15 amino acids. CDR3: CASSAWGQSNYGYTF. The CDR3 DNA, read in part, is TGTGCCAGCAGCGCCTGGGGACAGTCTAACTATGGC. The full variable domain, completed using reference TRBV5-4 and TRBJ1-2, is ETGVTQSPTHLIKTRGQQVTLRCSSQSGHNTVSWYQQALGQGPQFIFQYYREEENGRGNFPPRFSGLQFPNYSSELNVNALELDDSALYLCASSAWGQSNYGYTFGSGTRLTVV.

For this clone: Read sequence stops 3 residues before the CDR3 end, and the germline J gene provides the missing end. V and J are TRBV9 and TRBJ2-2, with TRBD2 identical over 11 bases. The length of the CDR3 is 16 residues. V dropped 0 bases and J dropped 6; count of bases not matched to a gene: 4. The germline gives CDR1 SGDLS, CDR2 YYNGEE. CDR3 loop: CASSVGSGGAPGELFF. The covered CDR3 bases are TGTGCCAGCAGCGTAGGTAGCGGGGGGGCCCCCGGGGAG.

Remarks on this clone: Coverage ceases 3 residues before the CDR3 finishes, and the germline J gene fills in the end. The V gene is TRBV28, the J gene TRBJ2-3; TRBD2 agrees at 7 bases. Per the germline V gene, CDR1 is MDHEN and CDR2 is SYDVKM. Losses at the gene ends were 7 bases for V and 2 bases for J; bases not matched to a gene: 6. The CDR3 has 14 residues. CDR3 sequence reads: CASTSGTDTDTQYF. Incomplete CDR3 DNA: TGTGCCAGCACAAGCGGGACCGACACAGATACG. The entire variable domain, with the rest obtained from reference TRBV28 and TRBJ2-3, is as follows: DVKVTQSSRYLVKRTGEKVFLECVQDMDHENMFWYRQDPGLGLRLIYFSYDVKMKEKGDIPEGYSVSREKKERFSLILESASTNQTSMYLCASTSGTDTDTQYFGPGTRLTVL.

To note about this clone: The read falls 3 residues short of the CDR3 end, and the missing part is taken from the germline J gene. The J gene is TRBJ1-2, the V gene TRBV6-4, with 11 bases that match TRBD1. The CDR3 length is 16 residues. Germline CDR1 reads MRHNA; CDR2 reads SNTAGT. Incomplete CDR3 DNA: TGTGCCAGCAGTGGGGGGACAGGGGGAAGCACAGATACC. Amino acid sequence: CASSGGTGGSTDT. The CDR3 reads in full as CASSGGTGGSTDTYTF.

Comment on this clone: The CDR3 extends 3 residues past the end of the read, so its final part is completed from the germline J gene. The chain joins TRBV18 to TRBJ2-1; no clear D. In germline, CDR1 is KGHSH, CDR2 LQKENI. The V gene lost 0 bases and the J gene lost 3 bases, with 6 bases spanning the gap. This CDR3 has 14 amino acids. CDR3 DNA (partial): TGTGCCAGCTCACCACCGCCAGGCTACAATGAG. Its translation: CASSPPPGYNE. The complete CDR3 reads CASSPPPGYNEQFF.

Comments on this clone: The CDR3 end lies 3 residues beyond the end of the read and is filled in from the germline J gene. This chain uses TRBV5-1 with TRBJ2-5; a possible D gene is TRBD1 (5 bases). Germline V gene lookup returns CDR1 SGHRS and CDR2 YFSETQ. The CDR3 contains 14 residues. With 0 bases removed from V and 2 bases from J, the gap between germline ends came to 8 bases. The CDR3 loop is CASSLGQQQETQYF. The CDR3 DNA, read in part, is TGCGCCAGCAGCTTGGGACAGCAACAAGAGACC. The full variable domain, its missing parts supplied by reference TRBV5-1 and TRBJ2-5, is KAGVTQTPRYLIKTRGQQVTLSCSPISGHRSVSWYQQTPGQGLQFLFEYFSETQRNKGNFPGRFSGRQFSNSRSEMNVSTLELGDSALYLCASSLGQQQETQYFGPGTRLLVL.

In regard to this clone: The CDR3 end is not reached by the read, which stops 3 residues before it; the germline J gene fills it in. J is TRBJ1-6 and V is TRBV5-4; TRBD1 aligns across 10 bases. Trimming at V came to 4 bases and at J to 4 bases, leaving 2 bases not matched to a gene. From germline, CDR1 is SGHNT and CDR2 YYREEE (reference sequence). This CDR3 spans 15 amino acids. The CDR3 here is CASSQGQGYNSPLHF. CDR3 DNA (partial): TGTGCCAGCAGCCAGGGACAGGGGTATAATTCACCC.

Concerning this clone: The read is 3 residues too short to cover the CDR3 end, so that end is filled in from the germline J gene. This chain connects TRBV5-1 to TRBJ2-6; the match to TRBD1 covers 7 bases. Germline CDR1 reads SGHRS; CDR2 reads YFSETQ. There are 19 residues in the CDR3. V lost 4 bases and J lost 0; bases outside the gene matches: 13. The CDR3: CASSLPPGQLSSGANVLTF. The sequenced part of the CDR3 DNA is TGCGCCAGCAGCCTCCCCCCGGGACAGCTCAGCTCTGGGGCCAACGTC.

A remark on this clone: The read halts 3 residues ahead of the CDR3 end, with the missing end drawn from the germline J gene. This chain uses TRBV20-1 with TRBJ2-5, with D perhaps matching TRBD2 (6 bases). V was clipped by 1 base and J by 0 bases, with 9 bases between them. CDR3 length: 14 residues. CDR1 DFQATT and CDR2 SNEGSKA come from the germline V gene (reference sequence). CDR3 DNA, as far as it was read: TGCAGTGCTAGAGGAACGGGGGACCAAGAGACC. This codes for CSARGTGDQET. The full CDR3 sequence reads CSARGTGDQETQYF.

The CDR3 DNA, read in part, is TGTGCCAGCAGCTACGGGACTAGCGGGGGTGAGACC. This codes for CASSYGTSGGET. The full-length CDR3 reads as CASSYGTSGGETQYF. The rearrangement uses TRBV7-3 and TRBJ2-5, with TRBD2 identical over 14 bases. With the read ending 3 residues before the CDR3 end, the germline J gene is used to fill in that end. From germline, CDR1 is SGHTA and CDR2 FQGTGA. The J segment lost 5 bases and the V segment lost 4 bases, leaving 3 bases of the junction unmatched. The CDR3 consists of 15 residues. The full variable domain, rest sourced from reference TRBV7-3 and TRBJ2-5, is GAGVSQTPSNKVTEKGKYVELRCDPISGHTALYWYRQSLGQGPEFLIYFQGTGAADDSGLPNDRFFAVRPEGSVSTLKIQRTERGDSAVYLCASSYGTSGGETQYFGPGTRLLVL.

Of note for this clone: The read finishes 3 residues shy of the CDR3 end, and the germline J gene is used to complete it. The V and J genes are TRBV6-4 and TRBJ1-1; D gene uncertain. The CDR3 length is 14 residues. Per germline, CDR1 MRHNA and CDR2 SNTAGT. Between the trimmed V and J ends, which lost 2 bases and 1 base, there was a span of 8 bases. CDR3 amino acids: CASSDGSGNTEAFF. The part of the CDR3 DNA that was read is TGTGCCAGCAGTGACGGGTCAGGGAACACTGAA.

Note on this clone: The read halts 3 residues ahead of the CDR3 end, with the missing end drawn from the germline J gene. V and J are TRBV7-8 and TRBJ2-2, with 9 positions matching TRBD1. This CDR3 has 16 residues. The germline CDR1 and CDR2 sequences are SGHVS and FQNEAQ. CDR3 DNA (partial): TGTGCCAGCAGCCCCAGACGGGGACAGGGACAAGTTAAG. Its translation is CASSPRRGQGQVK. The whole CDR3 protein is CASSPRRGQGQVKLFF.

With regard to this clone: The read falls 3 residues short of the CDR3 end, and the missing part is taken from the germline J gene. The chain carries TRBV30 and TRBJ2-7, with D maybe TRBD1 (6 bases). The CDR3 runs to 12 residues. V shed 3 bases and J shed 3 bases, with 9 bases lying between them. Germline CDR1 is GTSNPN and CDR2 is SVGIG (reference sequence). CDR3: CAWSVQGYEQYF. The CDR3 bases that were read are TGTGCCTGGAGCGTACAGGGCTACGAG. Together with reference TRBV30 and TRBJ2-7, the CDR3 gives the full variable domain: SQTIHQWPATLVQPVGSPLSLECTVEGTSNPNLYWYRQAAGRGLQLLFYSVGIGQISSEVPQNLSASRPQDRQFILSSKKLLLSDSGFYLCAWSVQGYEQYFGPGTRLTVT.

A note on this clone: The observed sequence ends 3 residues before the CDR3 terminus, with the missing tail filled in from the germline J gene. This rearrangement joins TRBV2 to TRBJ1-4, with D possibly being TRBD1 (5 bases). With 11 bases removed from V and 4 bases from J, the gap between germline ends came to 11 bases. The CDR3 loop spans 12 amino acids. Germline CDR1 SNHLY, CDR2 FYNNEI. The CDR3 protein is CAGRQINEKLFF. The part of the CDR3 DNA that was read is TGTGCCGGTCGACAGATTAATGAAAAA.

With respect to this clone: The DNA ends 3 residues before the CDR3 does, and the rest of the CDR3 is filled in from the germline J gene. The rearrangement links TRBV2 to TRBJ2-5; 9 bases are shared with TRBD1. V dropped 4 bases and J dropped 4; count of bases not matched to a gene: 7. The germline gives CDR1 SNHLY, CDR2 FYNNEI. The CDR3 consists of 15 residues. The DNA read from the CDR3 is TGTGCCAGCAGTGGGGACAGGGTAAGCGGAGAGACC. Protein: CASSGDRVSGET. The whole CDR3 reads CASSGDRVSGETQYF.

Remarks on this clone: The read terminates 3 residues ahead of where the CDR3 ends, so the germline J gene completes it. The V call is TRBV11-2, the J call TRBJ1-3, with TRBD1 matching over 7 bases. With V trimmed by 1 base and J by 5 bases, 5 bases remained unmatched. Looked up from germline, CDR1 is SGHAT and CDR2 is FQNNGV. CDR3 size: 15 residues. CDR3 region: CASSLGTGVRNTIYF. The DNA read from the CDR3 is TGTGCCAGCAGCTTAGGGACAGGTGTTAGAAACACC.

This clone is medium-sized (0.01 to 0.1%) by frequency. The CDR3 is cut off 3 residues early in the read; its end comes from the germline J gene. The chain recombines TRBV2 with TRBJ1-6, with a tentative D call TRBD1 (6 bases). The CDR3 is 16 amino acids. CDR1 is SNHLY, CDR2 FYNNEI, per germline. V lost 1 base, J lost 0 bases, and 7 bases lay in between. The CDR3 region is CASSEVGASYNSPLHF. The sequenced part of the CDR3 DNA is TGTGCCAGCAGTGAAGTGGGGGCCTCCTATAATTCACCC. Full variable domain (remainder filled in from reference TRBV2 and TRBJ1-6): EPEVTQTPSHQVTQMGQEVILRCVPISNHLYFYWYRQILGQKVEFLVSFYNNEISEKSEIFDDQFSVERPDGSNFTLKIRSTKLEDSAMYFCASSEVGASYNSPLHFGNGTRLTVT.

As concerns this clone: The read halts 3 residues ahead of the CDR3 end, with the missing end drawn from the germline J gene. The chain recombines TRBV2 with TRBJ1-1, with 10 bases that match TRBD1. The germline CDR1 and CDR2 sequences are SNHLY and FYNNEI. The CDR3 has 16 amino acids. The V segment lost 6 bases and the J segment 4 bases; nucleotides outside the gene matches: 11. The CDR3 region is CASRDRDRGGSTEAFF. The sequenced part of the CDR3 DNA is TGTGCCAGCAGAGATCGGGACAGGGGAGGGAGCACTGAA.

A remark on this clone: The read ends 3 residues before the CDR3 terminus; that terminus is restored from the germline J gene. This sequence joins TRBV29-1 and TRBJ2-1, with D perhaps TRBD2 (6 bases). The germline V and J ends were trimmed by 3 bases and 8 bases, with 11 bases remaining between them. Germline V CDR1 and CDR2: SQVTM, ANQGSEA. This CDR3 is 12 amino acids long. The CDR3 protein is CSVELEGYEQFF. The CDR3 DNA, read in part, is TGCAGCGTTGAGTTGGAGGGCTATGAG.

A word on this clone: The CDR3 end is not reached by the read, which stops 3 residues before it; the germline J gene fills it in. The V gene is TRBV19, the J gene TRBJ1-2, with D possibly being TRBD1 (6 bases). This CDR3 has 13 amino acids. Germline assignment: CDR1 LNHDA and CDR2 SQIVND (reference sequence). The part of the CDR3 DNA that was read is TGTGCCAGTAGAAGACAGGATACCTACGAC. Translation: CASRRQDTYD. The whole CDR3 protein reads CASRRQDTYDYTF.